A single sample gave rise to the 32 T cell receptor beta chains below, sequenced in a study of shared clonotypes between healthy human individuals. Sequenced by immunoSEQ multiplex PCR; TCRdb stores in-frame clones only, minus some. The table includes 2.3 million or so clones, just over 90% detected once. Sequences were obtained from naive CD4+ T cells from PBMCs. Subset given: CD45RA+ positively selected. The receptors originated from a man between 18 and 29 years old in good health. Some clones in this sample may be carry-over from other donors' samples.

The genes are TRBV27 and TRBJ2-7; TRBD2 matches 8 bases. CDR1 is MNHEY, CDR2 SMNVEV, per germline (reference sequence). The CDR3 spans 15 residues. V lost 3 bases and J lost 2; bases outside the gene matches: 6. The CDR3 spells CASSFKAGGTYEQYF. Written as DNA, the CDR3 is TGTGCCAGCAGTTTTAAGGCGGGGGGAACCTACGAGCAGTACTTC.

V is TRBV7-9 and J is TRBJ2-1, with TRBD2 matching 12 bases. This CDR3 has 16 amino acids. V dropped 2 bases and J dropped 10; count of bases not matched to a gene: 9. The germline V gene has CDR1 SEHNR and CDR2 FQNEAQ (reference sequence). CDR3 coding DNA: TGTGCCAGCAGCTTAAGCAGACTAGCGGGAGTCGACGAGCAGTTCTTC. It specifies CASSLSRLAGVDEQFF.

V is TRBV7-3 and J is TRBJ1-2; D is perhaps TRBD1 (6 bases). V lost 3 bases to trimming and J lost 3 bases, with 17 bases between them. CDR3 length equals 16 residues. CDR1 is SGHTA, CDR2 FQGTGA, per germline. In DNA form, the CDR3 reads TGTGCCAGCAGCTTTGCCCACAGGGAGGGAGACTATGGCTACACCTTC. Its protein product is CASSFAHREGDYGYTF.

The chain is built from TRBV11-2 and TRBJ2-7; TRBD2 might be the D (5 bases). V was trimmed by 1 base and J by 4 bases, leaving 14 bases between them. The CDR3 length is 15 residues. Looked up from germline, CDR1 is SGHAT and CDR2 is FQNNGV. The CDR3 coding sequence is TGTGCCAGCAGCTTAGGTGCCGGGATCGGGTACGAGCAGTACTTC. Its protein is CASSLGAGIGYEQYF.

Points on this clone: Within the sample, other DNA sequences also encode this same CDR3. This chain connects TRBV11-3 to TRBJ2-2, with unresolved D. The CDR3 runs to 13 residues. Germline-derived CDR1 and CDR2 are SGHNT and YENEEA. Between the trimmed V and J ends, which lost 0 bases and 5 bases, there was a span of 4 bases. DNA of the CDR3: TGTGCCAGCAGCTTAGACAGAACCGGGGAGCTGTTTTTT. Protein sequence: CASSLDRTGELFF.

The rearrangement joins TRBV18 to TRBJ2-1; D may be TRBD1 (5 bases). Trimming took off 3 bases at V and 2 bases at J, with 8 bases between the two ends. CDR1 KGHSH and CDR2 LQKENI come from the germline V gene. The CDR3 consists of 14 residues. The CDR3: CASSPDSTYNEQFF. In DNA, the CDR3 is TGTGCCAGCTCACCCGACAGCACCTACAATGAGCAGTTCTTC.

About this clone: The same CDR3 is also encoded by other DNA sequences in this sample. CDR3 DNA: TGTGCCTGGAGTCTACAGGGCGGCACTGAAGCTTTCTTT. This gives the protein CAWSLQGGTEAFF. The chain couples TRBV30 to TRBJ1-1; a possible D gene is TRBD1 (6 bases). The CDR3 consists of 13 residues. Germline V gene data show CDR1 as GTSNPN and CDR2 as SVGIG (reference sequence). Trimming took off 2 bases at V and 4 bases at J, with 11 bases between the two ends.

This rearrangement joins TRBV7-9 to TRBJ2-1, with D possibly TRBD2 on 6 matching bases. The CDR3 length is 16 residues. Trimming left V 0 bases short and J 2 bases short, with 11 bases between. CDR1 is SEHNR and CDR2 is FQNEAQ in the germline V gene (reference sequence). The CDR3 loop reads CASSLALALTYNEQFF. CDR3 sequence (DNA): TGTGCCAGCAGCTTAGCCCTAGCGTTAACCTACAATGAGCAGTTCTTC. Based on the CDR3 plus reference TRBV7-9 and TRBJ2-1, the full variable domain is DTGVSQNPRHKITKRGQNVTFRCDPISEHNRLYWYRQTLGQGPEFLTYFQNEAQLEKSRLLSDRFSAERPKGSFSTLEIQRTEQGDSAMYLCASSLALALTYNEQFFGPGTRLTVL.

The CDR3 sequence: CASSHQDRGNTGELFF. CDR3 coding DNA: TGTGCCAGCAGCCACCAGGACAGGGGAAACACCGGGGAGCTGTTTTTT. This sequence joins TRBV4-2 and TRBJ2-2; 9 nucleotides line up with TRBD1. CDR3 length: 16 amino acids. CDR1 is LGHNA and CDR2 is YNFKEQ in the germline V gene. V lost 3 bases to trimming and J lost 2 bases; unmatched junction nucleotides: 4.

In this sample, this clone turned up a few times. Mismatch with germline at one junction end may stem from a read error. The genes are TRBV7-8 and TRBJ1-1, with D perhaps TRBD1 (6 bases). CDR3 size: 14 residues. Germline CDR1 is SGHVS and CDR2 is FQNEAQ. The CDR3 coding sequence is TGTGCCAGCAGCTCCCTAACAGGGAACACTGAGGCTTTCTTT. It codes for CASSSLTGNTEAFF.

The CDR3 DNA is TGTGCCAGCAGTATTTTCACGTCCCAGGATGGAGGAACTTATGGCTACACCTTC. It yields the protein CASSIFTSQDGGTYGYTF. The chain recombines TRBV28 with TRBJ1-2; D uncertain. CDR3 size: 18 residues. CDR1 is MDHEN, CDR2 SYDVKM, per germline. Trimming took 5 bases from V and 5 from J, leaving 27 bases between them.

Comment on this clone: The sample carries other DNA sequences with the same CDR3. The V call is TRBV5-1, the J call TRBJ2-7, with a possible D match to TRBD1 (7 bases). Between the trimmed V and J ends, which lost 2 bases and 2 bases, there was a span of 14 bases. Germline V gene lookup returns CDR1 SGHRS and CDR2 YFSETQ. The CDR3 covers 15 residues. CDR3 region: CASSLGGTATYEQYF. CDR3 sequence (DNA): TGCGCCAGCAGCTTAGGCGGGACAGCAACCTACGAGCAGTACTTC.

The genes are TRBV19 and TRBJ2-1; D gene ambiguous. Germline-derived CDR1 and CDR2 are LNHDA and SQIVND (reference sequence). The ends were cut back, 7 bases at V and 2 bases at J, with 18 bases in the middle. CDR3 length: 16 amino acids. The CDR3 bases are TGTGCCAGTACCAAGTCAATAGGCCTCACCTACAATGAGCAGTTCTTC. Amino acid sequence: CASTKSIGLTYNEQFF.

V usage is TRBV19 and J usage is TRBJ1-1, with no clear D. V lost 3 bases, J lost 6 bases, and 20 bases lay in between. This CDR3 has 16 residues. Per the germline V gene, CDR1 is LNHDA and CDR2 is SQIVND (reference sequence). The CDR3 spells CASSMRTGRGMAEAFF. Here the CDR3 DNA reads TGTGCCAGTAGTATGCGGACGGGCAGAGGGATGGCTGAAGCTTTCTTT.

The genes are TRBV9 and TRBJ1-2; tentatively, D is TRBD1 (5 bases). The CDR3 is made up of 14 amino acids. Trimming removed 0 bases at V and 8 bases at J, with 14 bases between. Germline V gene sequence: CDR1 SGDLS, CDR2 YYNGEE. The CDR3 DNA sequence: TGTGCCAGCAGCGTAGCGGGGCAGGGAAACGGCTACACCTTC. Its translation is CASSVAGQGNGYTF.

The chain joins TRBV29-1 to TRBJ2-1, with TRBD1 identical over 8 bases. This CDR3 has 12 amino acids. V shed 1 base, J shed 9 bases, and the junction held 2 bases outside the gene matches. Looked up from germline, CDR1 is SQVTM and CDR2 is ANQGSEA. The CDR3 reads CSVEGQGREQFF. CDR3 nucleotides: TGCAGCGTTGAAGGACAGGGGCGTGAGCAGTTCTTC.

CDR3 DNA: TGTGCCAGCAGCCGGCACCGGGCGCAATCGCCCCAGCATTTT. It translates to CASSRHRAQSPQHF. This chain uses TRBV27 with TRBJ1-5, with D unresolved. The V end was cut by 6 bases, the J end by 9 bases, with 18 bases between. From germline, CDR1 is MNHEY and CDR2 SMNVEV (reference sequence). The CDR3 is made up of 14 amino acids.

This sequence joins TRBV28 and TRBJ2-3, with 8 bases aligning to TRBD1. The length of the CDR3 is 12 residues. V dropped 7 bases and J dropped 15; count of bases not matched to a gene: 12. CDR1 is MDHEN and CDR2 is SYDVKM in the germline V gene. In DNA form, the CDR3 reads TGTGCCAGCAAAAAAAGGGACAGGAGGGCTTATTTT. Protein sequence: CASKKRDRRAYF.

This chain links TRBV9 with TRBJ2-2; D call uncertain. The CDR3 spans 14 residues. Trimming removed 3 bases from V and 1 base from J, with 7 bases in between. Germline CDR1 and CDR2: SGDLS and YYNGEE. The DNA for the CDR3 is TGTGCCAGCAGCGCGAACGTGAACACCGGGGAGCTGTTTTTT. Translating it yields CASSANVNTGELFF.

This chain uses TRBV6-1 with TRBJ1-6; TRBD1 agrees at 9 bases. CDR3 length: 14 residues. CDR1 is MNHNS, CDR2 SASEGT, per germline. V lost 6 bases, J lost 7 bases, and 4 bases stayed unmatched. CDR3 DNA sequence: TGTGCCAGCAGCGGGGACAGGGCGAATTCACCCCTCCACTTT. It codes for CASSGDRANSPLHF.

This sequence joins TRBV19 and TRBJ2-1, with D tentatively TRBD2 (5 bases). V lost 6 bases and J 0 bases, leaving 12 bases between the germline ends. This CDR3 spans 15 amino acids. Germline V gene data show CDR1 as LNHDA and CDR2 as SQIVND (reference sequence). CDR3 nucleotides: TGTGCCAGTAGACTCCGGGAAAGCTCCTACAATGAGCAGTTCTTC. It encodes CASRLRESSYNEQFF. Full variable domain (remainder filled in from reference TRBV19 and TRBJ2-1): DGGITQSPKYLFRKEGQNVTLSCEQNLNHDAMYWYRQDPGQGLRLIYYSQIVNDFQKGDIAEGYSVSREKKESFPLTVTSAQKNPTAFYLCASRLRESSYNEQFFGPGTRLTVL.

The V and J genes are TRBV7-9 and TRBJ2-5; TRBD2 aligns across 10 bases. Germline V gene data show CDR1 as SEHNR and CDR2 as FQNEAQ (reference sequence). This CDR3 comprises 18 residues. J was trimmed by 2 bases and V by 5 bases; bases with no gene match: 14. CDR3 in DNA: TGTGCCAGCAGCCCGAGGACTAGCGGTGAACCTCAGCAAGAGACCCAGTACTTC. Encoded protein: CASSPRTSGEPQQETQYF.

J is TRBJ2-7 and V is TRBV5-1; 12 bases are a match to TRBD2. CDR1 is SGHRS and CDR2 is YFSETQ in the germline V gene. This CDR3 spans 17 amino acids. Germline trimming cut 4 bases from V and 2 bases from J; bases unmatched to any gene: 10. CDR3 sequence: CASSLGTSGSLTYEQYF. CDR3 DNA sequence: TGCGCCAGCAGCCTAGGGACTAGCGGGTCCCTCACCTACGAGCAGTACTTC. Complete variable domain (other parts from reference TRBV5-1 and TRBJ2-7): KAGVTQTPRYLIKTRGQQVTLSCSPISGHRSVSWYQQTPGQGLQFLFEYFSETQRNKGNFPGRFSGRQFSNSRSEMNVSTLELGDSALYLCASSLGTSGSLTYEQYFGPGTRLTVT.

V gene TRBV9 combines with J gene TRBJ1-2; D perhaps matches TRBD1 (6 bases). Germline V lookup: CDR1 SGDLS, CDR2 YYNGEE. Trimming removed 2 bases at V and 5 bases at J, with 19 bases between. This CDR3 is built from 16 residues. This chain's CDR3 is CASSVASTGPTYGYTF. The CDR3 DNA follows: TGTGCCAGCAGCGTCGCCTCGACAGGCCCAACGTATGGCTACACCTTC.

The V and J genes are TRBV7-2 and TRBJ2-5; 10 nucleotides line up with TRBD1. J gave up 1 base and V 7 bases, and 6 bases lay outside the gene matches. This CDR3 is 15 amino acids long. Germline-derived CDR1 and CDR2 are SGHTA and FQGNSA. For the CDR3, the DNA is TGTGCCAGCATGTTGGGACAGGGGCTCCAAGAGACCCAGTACTTC. Translation: CASMLGQGLQETQYF.

Comments on this clone: This specimen includes other DNA sequences encoding the same CDR3. This sequence joins TRBV9 and TRBJ2-3, with D possibly matching TRBD2 (6 bases). This CDR3 region has 14 residues. Trimming pared 2 bases from V and 4 bases from J, leaving 11 bases between. CDR1 is SGDLS, CDR2 YYNGEE, per germline. CDR3 coding DNA: TGTGCCAGCAGCGTGACTAGTGGGCCAGATACGCAGTATTTT. It translates to CASSVTSGPDTQYF.

A remark on this clone: The sample contains more than one DNA sequence encoding this CDR3. V is TRBV5-1 and J is TRBJ1-3; D remains unclear. The V end was cut by 1 base, the J end by 0 bases, with 5 bases between. The CDR3 covers 14 residues. CDR1 SGHRS and CDR2 YFSETQ come from the germline V gene. This CDR3 reads CASSLQTSGNTIYF. CDR3 bases: TGCGCCAGCAGCTTGCAGACCTCTGGAAACACCATATATTTT.

The rearrangement uses TRBV18 and TRBJ2-3; D possibly corresponds to TRBD2 (6 bases). CDR1 is KGHSH, CDR2 LQKENI, per germline. V shed 8 bases and J shed 6 bases, with 18 bases lying between them. There are 14 residues in the CDR3. CDR3 sequence: CASTPAGPRDTQYF. In DNA form, the CDR3 reads TGTGCCAGCACGCCAGCGGGCCCAAGGGATACGCAGTATTTT. Looking up the rest from reference TRBV18 and TRBJ2-3 gives the full variable domain: NAGVMQNPRHLVRRRGQEARLRCSPMKGHSHVYWYRQLPEEGLKFMVYLQKENIIDESGMPKERFSAEFPKEGPSILRIQQVVRGDSAAYFCASTPAGPRDTQYFGPGTRLTVL.

The chain uses TRBV7-9 and TRBJ2-2; D may be TRBD1 (5 bases). CDR1 and CDR2 (germline): SEHNR, FQNEAQ (reference sequence). The CDR3 is 15 residues long. Trimming removed 4 bases at V and 1 base at J, with 10 bases between. CDR3 DNA sequence: TGTGCCAGCAGCTCCGCCGGACAGAACACCGGGGAGCTGTTTTTT. Its protein product is CASSSAGQNTGELFF.

The gene calls are TRBV27 and TRBJ2-2; 11 bases align to TRBD1. With 5 bases clipped from V and 2 bases from J, the junction kept 13 bases outside the gene matches. Per germline, CDR1 MNHEY and CDR2 SMNVEV (reference sequence). The CDR3 runs 19 residues. Here the CDR3 reads CASSRQRPRTGGNTGELFF. In nucleotides, the CDR3 is TGTGCCAGCAGTAGACAACGACCTAGGACAGGGGGCAACACCGGGGAGCTGTTTTTT.

The chain is built from TRBV7-9 and TRBJ2-5; tentatively, D is TRBD1 (5 bases). The CDR3 extends over 14 amino acids. Per the germline V gene, CDR1 is SEHNR and CDR2 is FQNEAQ (reference sequence). The V and J ends lost 1 base and 1 base respectively, with 7 bases between them. CDR3 DNA sequence: TGTGCCAGCAGCTTAGGAGACAGCCAAGAGACCCAGTACTTC. It yields the protein CASSLGDSQETQYF.

The V call is TRBV15, the J call TRBJ2-3; 9 bases match TRBD1. Trimming removed 0 bases from V and 5 bases from J; junction bases left unmatched: 3. This CDR3 is built from 15 residues. Per the germline V gene, CDR1 is LNHNV and CDR2 is YYDKDF (reference sequence). This CDR3 reads CATSRDNRGQDTQYF. In nucleotides, the CDR3 is TGTGCCACCAGCAGAGACAACAGGGGGCAAGATACGCAGTATTTT.